The clone carrying this T cell receptor beta chain was found a few times. Using RNA transcripts as the source, TCR beta CDR3 regions were amplified. The TCR CDR3 was amplified in a first-round RT-PCR using the HTBI primer set. TCRdb processed the multiplex PCR reads anew with MiXCR; each CDR3 protein has one entry. The table shows approximately 640,000 distinct CDR3 sequences, with around 15% occurring only once. The sample comes from a study of T cells in Graves' hyperthyroidism and ophthalmopathy. This CDR3 contains 14 residues. The V gene lost 4 bases and the J gene lost 7 bases, with 14 bases spanning the gap.

This receptor was taken from a man in his fifties with Graves' hyperthyroidism. Sequenced input: blood. The chain uses TRBV12-3 or TRBV12-4 and TRBJ2-1, with D tentatively TRBD1 or TRBD2 (5 bases each). The CDR3 bases are TGTGCCAGCAGTTGGGGACCCACTGGGAATGAGCAGTTCTTC. Its translation: CASSWGPTGNEQFF.